This T cell receptor (beta chain) was identified in a study of glioma-infiltrating T cells. Germline loops: CDR1 SNHLY, CDR2 FYNNEI. CDR3 size: 12 residues. TCR alpha and beta CDR3 regions were amplified from RNA using iRepertoire nested multiplex PCR. TCRdb reprocessed the multiplex PCR reads via MiXCR and lists one record per CDR3 protein. The data show fewer than 200,000 distinct CDR3 sequences, with under 55% seen just once and roughly 5.2% held by the top ten. Findings and caveats of the study: Tissue-blood divergence was below expectation in non-neoplastic patients, above in gliomas. Very few CDR3 sequences were shared between tissue and blood.

As regards this clonotype: Its antigen is not known. A read error may produce the germline difference seen at one junction end.

This TCR was recovered from a human donor with low-grade glioma or glioblastoma, undergoing nonglioma brain surgery, or in good health (not recorded which). The specimen sequenced was glioma tissue, nonneoplastic brain tissue, or PBMCs (not recorded which). This chain joins TRBV2 and TRBJ2-5, with D uncertain. CDR3 sequence (DNA): TGTGCCAGCAGGCTAGAGCCCGAGACCCGGTACTTC. Residues: CASRLEPETRYF.